This T cell receptor (beta chain) stems from a study of T cell responses to AZD1222 COVID-19 vaccine. Study-wide results and limits: Unmutated variant regions reportedly attract nearly half of all spike-specific TCRs. Sampling that yielded the repertoires occurred only after the peak T cell response. Dominant CD4 TCR responses targeted spike regions 160-218 and 743-854. Receipt of two AZD1222 doses was followed by a rise in Spike-specific TCR breadth and depth.

Profiled with immunoSEQ multiplex PCR; TCRdb holds only in-frame clones, not every one. The table has 150,000 to 180,000 clones, about nine tenths seen once. As concerns this clone: The antigen remains unidentified.

This CDR3 has 16 amino acids. Germline V lookup: CDR1 MNHEY, CDR2 SVGEGT. Trimming pared 0 bases from V and 0 bases from J, leaving 9 bases between. The chain links TRBV6-2 or TRBV6-3 to TRBJ1-3; unclear D gene. This TCR came from an adult in good health. The sequences come from peripheral blood, collected on day 0 of AZD1222 vaccination. This CDR3 is CASSYSGLRSGNTIYF. In nucleotides, the CDR3 is TGTGCCAGCAGTTACTCGGGGTTACGCTCTGGAAACACCATATATTTT.